This TCR beta chain is drawn from a study of blood T cell repertoires in COVID-19. Study information: Sites in the United States, Italy and Spain provided acute and convalescent COVID-19 samples.

In the original processing: The authors estimated nucleated cell counts from reference gene primer amplification. Here immunoSEQ multiplex PCR was the method, and the copy in TCRdb shows in-frame clones only, minus some. The V and J calls and clone size come from that table; D and trimming were worked out from the DNA. The table includes approximately 310,000 clones, roughly 87% detected once. This CDR3 comprises 15 residues. V gave up 5 bases and J gave up 2 bases, with 12 bases separating them. Germline V gene lookup returns CDR1 LNHDA and CDR2 SQIVND (reference sequence). V and J are TRBV19 and TRBJ1-4, with no clear D. Sequenced input: peripheral blood. The TCR comes from a man aged 50-60 years with active or convalescent COVID-19. In DNA, the CDR3 is TGTGCCAGTAGTGTGCAGGATCTGACTAATGAAAAACTGTTTTTT. Translated: CASSVQDLTNEKLFF.